This T cell receptor (beta chain) was recorded in a study of T cell responses to AZD1222 COVID-19 vaccine. In regard to this clone: The antigen is unknown.

Germline CDR1 is SGHDT and CDR2 is YYEEEE. This CDR3 comprises 15 residues. V was trimmed by 4 bases and J by 6 bases, leaving 19 bases between them. The repertoire was sequenced with immunoSEQ multiplex PCR; TCRdb's copy has only in-frame clones and lacks some. The table has about 140,000 clones, 90% seen once; the top ten hold roughly 6%. Regarding the study as a whole: Repertoires were obtained solely post-peak T cell response. After two AZD1222 doses, spike-specific TCR breadth and depth rose versus day 0.

The TCR sequence derives from an adult who received the AZD1222 COVID-19 vaccine. The sample in question was peripheral blood, obtained 28 days after the second AZD1222 dose. The chain joins TRBV5-6 to TRBJ1-2; TRBD1 is a possible D gene (5 bases). This CDR3 is CASSPRHGPRDGYTF. Written as DNA, the CDR3 is TGTGCCAGCAGCCCTCGGCATGGACCCAGGGATGGCTACACCTTC.